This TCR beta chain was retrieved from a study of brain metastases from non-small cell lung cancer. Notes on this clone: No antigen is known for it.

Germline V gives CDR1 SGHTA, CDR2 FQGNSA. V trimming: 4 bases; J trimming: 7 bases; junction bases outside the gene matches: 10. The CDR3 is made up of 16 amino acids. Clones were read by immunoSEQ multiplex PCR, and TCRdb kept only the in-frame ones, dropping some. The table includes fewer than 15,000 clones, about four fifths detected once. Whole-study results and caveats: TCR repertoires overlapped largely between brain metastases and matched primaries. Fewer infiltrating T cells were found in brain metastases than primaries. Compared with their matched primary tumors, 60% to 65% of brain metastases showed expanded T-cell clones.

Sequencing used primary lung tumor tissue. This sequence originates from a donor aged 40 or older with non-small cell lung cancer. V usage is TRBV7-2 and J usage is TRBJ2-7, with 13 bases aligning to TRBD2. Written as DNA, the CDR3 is TGTGCCAGCAGCTCTCCAACTAGCGGGGGGGTGAGGGAGCAGTACTTC. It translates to CASSSPTSGGVREQYF. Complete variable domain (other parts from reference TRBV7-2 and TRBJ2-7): GAGVSQSPSNKVTEKGKDVELRCDPISGHTALYWYRQSLGQGLEFLIYFQGNSAPDKSGLPSDRFSAERTGGSVSTLTIQRTQQEDSAVYLCASSSPTSGGVREQYFGPGTRLTVT.